This TCR beta chain was identified during a study of metastatic and nonmetastatic thyroid tumors. About the research overall: Repertoires from blood and tumor or nodule tissue of malignant and benign thyroid patients were compared.

Per germline, CDR1 SGHNT and CDR2 YYREEE (reference sequence). The CDR3 contains 13 residues. V shed 2 bases and J 10 bases; nucleotides not matched to a gene: 7. Authors' methods: In papillary thyroid cancer, a distant-metastasis classifier was built using CDR3 differences across clinicopathological groups. Using MiXCR, TCRdb reanalyzed the PCR reads. TCRdb, not the original authors, processed these V and J calls. This sample carries 34,000 or so clones, less than 20% of them seen once, and the ten largest clones take nearly 3.5%. Study conclusions and caveats: Within blood and tumor, benign nodules reportedly had significantly lower TCR beta diversity than malignant thyroid tumors did.

Until they underwent thyroid surgery, no patient had received any treatment. On this clone itself: Antigen unknown.

V gene TRBV5-4 combines with J gene TRBJ1-1; 8 bases line up with TRBD1. The material sequenced was blood. This TCR came from a female donor with papillary thyroid cancer or a benign thyroid nodule (not recorded which). Some clones in this sample may be carry-over from other donors' samples. CDR3 coding DNA: TGTGCCAGCAGCTTCCCGGACAGGGTGGGAGCTTTCTTT. Translating it yields CASSFPDRVGAFF.